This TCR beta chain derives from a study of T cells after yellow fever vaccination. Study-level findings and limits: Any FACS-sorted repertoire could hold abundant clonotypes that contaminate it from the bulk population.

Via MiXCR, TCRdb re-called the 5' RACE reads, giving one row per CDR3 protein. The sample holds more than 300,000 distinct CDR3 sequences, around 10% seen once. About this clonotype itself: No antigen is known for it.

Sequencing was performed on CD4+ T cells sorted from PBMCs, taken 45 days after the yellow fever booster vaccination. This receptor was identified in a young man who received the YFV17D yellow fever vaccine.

The CDR3 reads CASSPSQVTDEAFF. CDR3 nucleotides: TGTGCCAGCTCACCTTCACAGGTCACGGATGAAGCTTTCTTT. The rearrangement joins TRBV18 to TRBJ1-1, with TRBD1 as a possible D gene (5 bases). This CDR3 spans 14 amino acids. The V end was cut by 3 bases, the J end by 7 bases, with 15 bases between. Per the germline V gene, CDR1 is KGHSH and CDR2 is LQKENI.